Presented here are 13 T cell receptor beta chains from one specimen sequenced in a study of cytomegalovirus exposure and HLA in healthy donors. PCR was performed using 60 Vbeta and 13 Jbeta primers. TCRdb keeps only in-frame clones here, not all; method: immunoSEQ multiplex PCR. The data show tens of thousands of clones, around 75% seen once. Sequenced sample: PBMCs. All receptors come from a woman in her forties in good health and CMV-seropositive.

The CDR3 reads CASSDAWVVRLAGPTGELFF. In DNA, the CDR3 is TGTGCCAGCAGCGATGCTTGGGTGGTTAGGCTAGCGGGACCCACCGGGGAGCTGTTTTTT. The V gene is TRBV5-5, the J gene TRBJ2-2, with 9 bases fitting TRBD2. This CDR3 region has 20 residues. The germline CDR1 and CDR2 sequences are SGHKS and YYEKEE (reference sequence). The J segment lost 4 bases and the V segment lost 4 bases, leaving 20 bases of the junction unmatched.

The gene calls are TRBV2 and TRBJ1-1; possible D gene TRBD1, 5 bases. The CDR3 has 13 residues. Between the trimmed V and J ends, which lost 8 bases and 1 base, there was a span of 11 bases. Germline lookup yields CDR1 SNHLY and CDR2 FYNNEI. CDR3 bases: TGTGCCAGCCAGACAGATGCGAACACTGAAGCTTTCTTT. It yields the protein CASQTDANTEAFF.

V and J are TRBV7-8 and TRBJ1-3; TRBD1 agrees at 7 bases. CDR1 and CDR2 from the germline V gene are SGHVS and FQNEAQ. V trimming: 3 bases; J trimming: 4 bases; junction bases outside the gene matches: 3. CDR3 size: 14 residues. CDR3 in DNA: TGTGCCAGCAGCTTGAGGACAGGAGGAAACACCATATATTTT. Translation: CASSLRTGGNTIYF.

The V call is TRBV6-1, the J call TRBJ2-3; TRBD1 agrees at 8 bases. Germline trimming cut 8 bases from V and 2 bases from J; bases unmatched to any gene: 6. Looked up from germline, CDR1 is MNHNS and CDR2 is SASEGT. CDR3 length equals 14 residues. The CDR3 DNA is TGTGCCAGCGTTTGGGGACAGGACACAGATACGCAGTATTTT. Translation: CASVWGQDTDTQYF.

V and J are TRBV6-5 and TRBJ1-5, with D hard to call. The CDR3 is made up of 13 amino acids. Germline CDR1 is MNHEY and CDR2 is SVGAGI. V was shortened by 5 bases and J by 5 bases, with 10 bases between the two germline ends. The CDR3 DNA follows: TGTGCCAGCAGTGAAGGAGGTCATCAGCCCCAGCATTTT. It is translated as CASSEGGHQPQHF.

The chain carries TRBV28 and TRBJ2-2; unclear D gene. V lost 6 bases and J lost 6, with 11 bases in between. The CDR3 loop spans 13 amino acids. Germline V gene data show CDR1 as MDHEN and CDR2 as SYDVKM. Here the CDR3 reads CASRPDTPGELFF. The CDR3 coding sequence is TGTGCCAGCAGACCAGACACCCCCGGGGAGCTGTTTTTT.

This clone was seen a handful of times. Germline and junction disagree at one end, which may indicate a read error. The chain employs TRBV7-9 and TRBJ2-3, with no clear D. This CDR3 is 12 amino acids long. CDR1 and CDR2 from the germline V gene are SEHNR and FQNEAQ (reference sequence). The CDR3 spells CSSSPVWDTQYF. The CDR3 coding sequence is TGTTCCAGCAGCCCAGTTTGGGATACGCAGTATTTT.

The chain joins TRBV27 to TRBJ2-1, with 7 bases lining up with TRBD1. The CDR3 totals 17 residues. The trim removed 4 bases at V and 5 bases at J, leaving 14 bases unmatched. CDR1 is MNHEY and CDR2 is SMNVEV in the germline V gene (reference sequence). The CDR3 bases are TGTGCCAGCAGTTCCCCATCGATCCGACAGGGCAACAATGAGCAGTTCTTC. Protein product: CASSSPSIRQGNNEQFF.

CDR3 sequence (DNA): TGTGCCAGCAGCCTCAGGCAGGGGCTCACTGAAGCTTTCTTT. Translation gives CASSLRQGLTEAFF. V and J are TRBV27 and TRBJ1-1; TRBD1 is a possible D gene (6 bases). Deletions cut 6 bases from V and 4 bases from J, with 15 bases between. Per the germline V gene, CDR1 is MNHEY and CDR2 is SMNVEV (reference sequence). The length of the CDR3 is 14 residues.

The V call is TRBV4-2, the J call TRBJ2-7, with TRBD2 matching 11 bases. The V and J ends lost 6 bases and 3 bases, in that order; junction bases with no gene match: 7. CDR1 is LGHNA and CDR2 is YNFKEQ in the germline V gene. The CDR3 runs to 15 residues. In DNA form, the CDR3 reads TGTGCCAGCAGTCAGGTCGGGACTAGCGGCTACGAGCAGTACTTC. It encodes CASSQVGTSGYEQYF.

CDR3 nucleotide sequence: TGTGCCAGCAGCGTCGCAGGGCCAGGGGCCAACGTCCTGACTTTC. Protein sequence: CASSVAGPGANVLTF. This sequence joins TRBV9 and TRBJ2-6; possible D gene TRBD1, 5 bases. The ends were cut back, 2 bases at V and 4 bases at J, with 10 bases in the middle. This CDR3 has 15 amino acids. The germline V gene has CDR1 SGDLS and CDR2 YYNGEE.

V gene TRBV5-1 combines with J gene TRBJ2-1, with 8 bases identical to TRBD2. The CDR3 runs to 17 residues. The germline gives CDR1 SGHRS, CDR2 YFSETQ. V shed 0 bases and J 4 bases; nucleotides not matched to a gene: 9. DNA for the CDR3: TGCGCCAGCAGCTTGGAACAACTAGCGGCACCTTACAATGAGCAGTTCTTC. It is translated as CASSLEQLAAPYNEQFF.

This clone turned up a few times. The chain uses TRBV28 and TRBJ1-1; D might be TRBD1 (5 bases). Trimming left V 2 bases short and J 2 bases short, with 15 bases between. Germline CDR1 reads MDHEN; CDR2 reads SYDVKM. The CDR3 runs to 16 residues. This CDR3 reads CASSLPGSVRNTEAFF. The CDR3 DNA follows: TGTGCCAGCAGTTTACCAGGGTCTGTCCGAAACACTGAAGCTTTCTTT.